The 31 T cell receptor beta chains below all came from one sample that was sequenced in a study of glioma-infiltrating T cells. TCR alpha and beta CDR3 regions were amplified from RNA using iRepertoire nested multiplex PCR. TCRdb reprocessed the multiplex PCR reads via MiXCR and lists one record per CDR3 protein. The sample contains tens of thousands of distinct CDR3 sequences, 20% to 25% of which appear only once. The sample was glioma tissue, nonneoplastic brain tissue, or PBMCs (not recorded which). The receptors shown here come from a human donor with low-grade glioma or glioblastoma, undergoing nonglioma brain surgery, or in good health (not recorded which).

The sample holds many counts of this clonotype. The J gene is TRBJ1-5, the V gene TRBV3-1; possible D gene TRBD1, 6 bases. Trimming took 6 bases from V and 0 from J, leaving 12 bases between them. The CDR3 spans 15 residues. CDR1 LGHDT and CDR2 YNNKEL come from the germline V gene (reference sequence). The CDR3 sequence: CASSLGQNSNQPQHF. The CDR3 nucleotides read TGTGCCAGCAGTCTCGGACAGAATAGCAATCAGCCCCAGCATTTT.

The chain couples TRBV4-2 to TRBJ2-7; possibly TRBD1 for D (5 bases). CDR3 length equals 15 residues. The V and J ends lost 0 bases and 7 bases respectively, with 16 bases between them. Germline assignment: CDR1 LGHNA and CDR2 YNFKEQ. In nucleotides, the CDR3 is TGTGCCAGCAGCCAAGATAGGCAGGGCTACAATGAGCAGTACTTC. It encodes CASSQDRQGYNEQYF.

This clonotype showed up just once. This chain links TRBV2 with TRBJ1-2; D is possibly TRBD1 (5 bases). The CDR3 loop spans 15 amino acids. Trimming shortened V by 3 bases and J by 8 bases, and 19 bases separated the two germline ends. Germline lookup yields CDR1 SNHLY and CDR2 FYNNEI. The CDR3 reads CASSEEGTISYGYTF. The CDR3 DNA follows: TGTGCCAGCAGTGAGGAAGGGACCATCTCCTACGGCTACACCTTC. The full variable domain, its missing parts supplied by reference TRBV2 and TRBJ1-2, is EPEVTQTPSHQVTQMGQEVILRCVPISNHLYFYWYRQILGQKVEFLVSFYNNEISEKSEIFDDQFSVERPDGSNFTLKIRSTKLEDSAMYFCASSEEGTISYGYTFGSGTRLTVV.

This clonotype was picked up many times. The chain couples TRBV12-3 or TRBV12-4 to TRBJ1-6; a possible D gene is TRBD1 (6 bases). CDR3 length equals 16 residues. V was clipped by 6 bases and J by 5 bases, with 17 bases between them. The CDR3: CASSLGQFRNNSPLHF. In nucleotides, the CDR3 is TGTGCCAGCAGCCTAGGACAGTTCCGGAATAATTCACCCCTCCACTTT.

This clonotype was recorded many times. The chain employs TRBV6-1 and TRBJ2-7, with 9 bases matching TRBD1. CDR1 MNHNS and CDR2 SASEGT come from the germline V gene. Losses at the gene ends were 7 bases for V and 5 bases for J; bases not matched to a gene: 12. The CDR3 length is 15 residues. The CDR3 protein is CASISGGTGSHEQYF. In DNA, the CDR3 is TGTGCCAGCATCTCAGGTGGGACAGGGTCCCACGAGCAGTACTTC.

This clonotype was seen a handful of times. The chain is built from TRBV5-1 and TRBJ2-5; the match to TRBD1 covers 7 bases. The germline CDR1 and CDR2 sequences are SGHRS and YFSETQ. The CDR3 sequence is 14 residues long. The V gene end was trimmed by 4 bases and the J gene end by 10 bases; junction bases not matched to a gene: 13. CDR3 amino acids: CASSTSLAGGDQYF. Here the CDR3 DNA reads TGCGCCAGCAGCACCTCCTTAGCAGGGGGTGACCAGTACTTC.

This clonotype has a count of ten or more. This chain joins TRBV4-1 and TRBJ1-3; D is ambiguous. The CDR3 is 14 amino acids. V lost 0 bases to trimming and J lost 4 bases, with 7 bases between them. Germline CDR1 reads MGHRA; CDR2 reads YSYEKL. CDR3 nucleotide sequence: TGCGCCAGCAGCCAAGATTTTGCCGGAAACACCATATATTTT. Encoded protein: CASSQDFAGNTIYF.

A few counts support this clonotype. The chain is built from TRBV9 and TRBJ2-3; 7 bases agree with TRBD1. V shed 4 bases and J 0 bases; nucleotides not matched to a gene: 11. There are 17 residues in the CDR3. Per germline, CDR1 SGDLS and CDR2 YYNGEE. The CDR3 here is CASSSRQGPPSTDTQYF. The CDR3 bases are TGTGCCAGCAGCTCCCGACAGGGCCCACCTAGCACAGATACGCAGTATTTT.

This clonotype has a count of ten or more. The genes are TRBV10-1 and TRBJ2-2, with D hard to call. Trimming cost V 5 bases and J 6 bases, with 13 bases left between them. This CDR3 has 14 residues. The germline CDR1 and CDR2 sequences are WNHNN and SYGVQD (reference sequence). This CDR3 is CASSLSGEAGELFF. The CDR3 DNA is TGCGCCAGCAGTCTATCTGGCGAAGCCGGGGAGCTGTTTTTT.

Concerning this clonotype itself: This clone may be a read error of a much larger clone one base away. In this CDR3 the conserved last residue, phenylalanine or tryptophan, is missing, so a read error is likely. In DNA, the CDR3 is TGTGCCAGCAGCCATGTGGTTTACCAAGAGACCCAGTACCTC. It is translated as CASSHVVYQETQYL. The chain employs TRBV14 and TRBJ2-5, with D unresolved. The CDR3 runs 14 residues. Germline V gene lookup returns CDR1 SGHDN and CDR2 FVKESK. V was clipped by 3 bases and J by 0 bases, with 8 bases between them.

This clonotype has ten or more counts. The rearrangement joins TRBV6-1 to TRBJ1-6; 10 nucleotides align to TRBD1. Germline-derived CDR1 and CDR2 are MNHNS and SASEGT. The CDR3 consists of 13 residues. The ends lost 7 bases at V and 9 bases at J; junction bases unmatched: 3. CDR3 sequence (DNA): TGTGCCAGCAAAGGGACAGGGGTTTCACCCCTCCACTTT. Protein product: CASKGTGVSPLHF.

The chain employs TRBV29-1 and TRBJ1-1; 7 nucleotides line up with TRBD1. The CDR3 is 13 amino acids. The junction had 6 bases not matched to a gene; V was cut back by 7 bases and J by 1 base. From germline, CDR1 is SQVTM and CDR2 ANQGSEA. The CDR3 reads CSGRRDRNTEAFF. The CDR3, as DNA: TGCAGCGGACGCCGGGACAGGAACACTGAAGCTTTCTTT.

The chain links TRBV12-3 or TRBV12-4 to TRBJ2-3; D unresolved. The CDR3 consists of 12 residues. With 7 bases removed from V and 5 bases from J, the gap between germline ends came to 10 bases. This chain's CDR3 is CASTPGIDTQYF. In nucleotides, the CDR3 is TGTGCCAGCACACCGGGTATAGATACGCAGTATTTT.

In its sample, this clonotype was seen many times. This sequence joins TRBV2 and TRBJ2-1, with a tentative D call TRBD2 (5 bases). The CDR3 spans 13 residues. The V end was cut by 2 bases, the J end by 5 bases, with 7 bases between. The V gene's germline CDR1 is SNHLY and CDR2 FYNNEI. The CDR3 is CASSETGNNEQFF. CDR3 nucleotide sequence: TGTGCCAGCAGTGAAACCGGGAACAATGAGCAGTTCTTC.

This chain uses TRBV3-1 with TRBJ2-5, with 9 bases aligning to TRBD2. Germline-derived CDR1 and CDR2 are LGHDT and YNNKEL (reference sequence). CDR3 length: 15 amino acids. J gave up 3 bases and V 6 bases, and 8 bases lay outside the gene matches. This CDR3 reads CASSLPGLAKETQYF. The CDR3 DNA follows: TGTGCCAGCAGTCTCCCGGGACTAGCAAAAGAGACCCAGTACTTC.

Regarding this clonotype: This may be a read error, as it is one base from a much larger clone. The chain recombines TRBV11-2 with TRBJ2-2; D ambiguous. The CDR3 loop spans 15 amino acids. Trimming took 1 base from V and 4 from J, leaving 10 bases between them. Germline V gene sequence: CDR1 SGHAT, CDR2 FQNNGV. CDR3: CASSLVLVVTGELFF. The CDR3 DNA sequence: TGTGCCAGCAGCTTAGTACTGGTAGTCACCGGGGAGCTGTTTTTT.

Concerning this clonotype: A much larger clone differs from this one at a single base, so this may be a read error. This rearrangement joins TRBV7-9 to TRBJ1-4, with D possibly being TRBD1 (6 bases). The CDR3 sequence is 16 residues long. Trimming removed 6 bases at V and 4 bases at J, with 18 bases between. Germline V gene data show CDR1 as SEHNR and CDR2 as FQNEAQ (reference sequence). This CDR3 reads CASRAVLQGFNEKLFF. In nucleotides, the CDR3 is TGTGCCAGCAGAGCGGTTCTACAGGGATTTAATGAAAAACTGTTTTTT. Supplemented by reference TRBV7-9 and TRBJ1-4, the full variable domain reads DTGVSQNPRHKITKRGQNVTFRCDPISEHNRLYWYRQTLGQGPEFLTYFQNEAQLEKSRLLSDRFSAERPKGSFSTLEIQRTEQGDSAMYLCASRAVLQGFNEKLFFGSGTQLSVL.

Concerning this clonotype itself: One junction end does not reproduce the germline sequence, and a read error may be involved. The gene calls are TRBV15 and TRBJ2-3; D is perhaps TRBD2 (6 bases). The CDR3 runs to 17 residues. Germline CDR1 and CDR2: LNHNV and YYDKDF (reference sequence). The CDR3, as DNA: TGTGCCATCAGCAGAGATCACTCGGGAGCTAGCACAGATACGCAGTATTTT. The encoded protein is CAISRDHSGASTDTQYF.

There are many counts of this clonotype. This chain uses TRBV12-3 or TRBV12-4 with TRBJ1-2, with D perhaps matching TRBD1 (5 bases). This CDR3 region has 15 residues. The V and J ends lost 2 bases and 0 bases respectively, with 10 bases between them. CDR3 sequence (DNA): TGTGCCAGCAGTTTACACGGGGGAGCTAACTATGGCTACACCTTC. Translation: CASSLHGGANYGYTF.

This clonotype was counted at least ten times. The chain has TRBV6-1 and TRBJ2-3; 11 nucleotides align to TRBD2. CDR3 length equals 16 residues. Trimming removed 6 bases from V and 5 bases from J; junction bases left unmatched: 10. Germline CDR1 MNHNS, CDR2 SASEGT. Here the CDR3 reads CASSRRLAGSRDTQYF. The CDR3 coding sequence is TGTGCCAGCAGCCGACGACTAGCGGGGTCGAGAGATACGCAGTATTTT.

This sequence joins TRBV3-1 and TRBJ1-3; 9 nucleotides line up with TRBD1. Germline CDR1 reads LGHDT; CDR2 reads YNNKEL (reference sequence). CDR3 size: 15 residues. The V and J ends lost 4 bases and 4 bases, in that order; junction bases with no gene match: 5. CDR3 in DNA: TGTGCCAGCAGCCGGGGACAGGGCCAGGGAAACACCATATATTTT. Its translation: CASSRGQGQGNTIYF. The full variable domain, rest sourced from reference TRBV3-1 and TRBJ1-3, is DTAVSQTPKYLVTQMGNDKSIKCEQNLGHDTMYWYKQDSKKFLKIMFSYNNKELIINETVPNRFSPKSPDKAHLNLHINSLELGDSAVYFCASSRGQGQGNTIYFGEGSWLTVV.

This clonotype appeared many times. The V and J genes are TRBV19 and TRBJ1-5, with D maybe TRBD1 (6 bases). Trimming stripped 7 bases from V and 2 bases from J, with 15 bases between. Germline CDR1 reads LNHDA; CDR2 reads SQIVND (reference sequence). This CDR3 region has 15 residues. CDR3 in amino acids: CASTTGGGRNQPQHF. The DNA for the CDR3 is TGTGCCAGTACCACCGGGGGGGGCCGCAATCAGCCCCAGCATTTT.

This clonotype was recorded a few times. The CDR3 coding sequence is TGTGCCAGTAGTCCCCGAGGTCAAGAGACCCAGTACTTC. It yields the protein CASSPRGQETQYF. The V gene is TRBV19, the J gene TRBJ2-5; the D is unclear. CDR1 and CDR2 from the germline V gene are LNHDA and SQIVND (reference sequence). The V end was cut by 5 bases, the J end by 2 bases, with 9 bases between. The CDR3 length is 13 residues.

Many counts were recorded for this clonotype. V usage is TRBV28 and J usage is TRBJ2-7, with 8 bases that match TRBD2. The CDR3 contains 16 residues. V lost 2 bases, J lost 1 base, and 7 bases stayed unmatched. Per germline, CDR1 MDHEN and CDR2 SYDVKM. The CDR3 sequence: CASSLGAAGGSYEQYF. CDR3 in DNA: TGTGCCAGCAGTTTAGGGGCGGCGGGAGGATCCTACGAGCAGTACTTC.

This clonotype came up many times. The chain joins TRBV6-1 to TRBJ2-7, with TRBD1 as a possible D gene (6 bases). CDR1 and CDR2 from the germline V gene are MNHNS and SASEGT. The CDR3 consists of 16 residues. V lost 10 bases to trimming and J lost 2 bases, with 24 bases between them. The CDR3 spells CATTDTGTSAPYEQYF. CDR3 sequence (DNA): TGTGCCACCACCGACACCGGGACATCAGCCCCCTACGAGCAGTACTTC.

The CDR3 is CASIMSFGRPENQPQHF. DNA for the CDR3: TGTGCCAGTATTATGTCATTCGGGAGGCCAGAAAATCAGCCCCAGCATTTT. The V call is TRBV19, the J call TRBJ1-5; D uncertain. CDR1 and CDR2 from the germline V gene are LNHDA and SQIVND (reference sequence). Trimming stripped 7 bases from V and 4 bases from J, with 23 bases between. The CDR3 sequence is 17 residues long.

The chain employs TRBV19 and TRBJ1-5, with D perhaps matching TRBD1 (6 bases). CDR1 is LNHDA, CDR2 SQIVND, per germline (reference sequence). This CDR3 contains 16 residues. V was cut by 11 bases and J by 0 bases, with 20 bases left in between. The DNA for the CDR3 is TGTGCCTCGGACGGGGGGGCGGGCTATAGCAATCAGCCCCAGCATTTT. Amino acids: CASDGGAGYSNQPQHF.

This clonotype was counted at least ten times. The gene calls are TRBV20-1 and TRBJ2-3; D uncertain. Trimming stripped 1 base from V and 6 bases from J, with 8 bases between. From germline, CDR1 is DFQATT and CDR2 SNEGSKA (reference sequence). There are 12 residues in the CDR3. CDR3: CSARVASDTQYF. The CDR3 nucleotides are TGCAGTGCTAGAGTGGCGAGCGATACGCAGTATTTT.

This clonotype was picked up one time. Given a much more abundant clone one base away, this may be a read error. The chain recombines TRBV12-3 or TRBV12-4 with TRBJ1-3; D remains unclear. The CDR3 consists of 16 residues. The CDR3 reads CTSSFASHSSGNTIYF. Here the CDR3 DNA reads TGTACCAGCAGTTTTGCCTCCCATAGCTCTGGAAACACCATATATTTT.

In regard to this clonotype: Since a much larger clone is just one base distant, this may be a read error. J is TRBJ2-1 and V is TRBV4-2; the match to TRBD2 covers 9 bases. The CDR3 length is 16 residues. Germline V CDR1 and CDR2: LGHNA, YNFKEQ. DNA for the CDR3: TGTGCCAGCAGCCAAGAGCGGGGGGGCTCCTACAATAAGCAGTTCTTC. Encoded protein: CASSQERGGSYNKQFF.

This clonotype was observed at least ten times. The genes are TRBV6-1 and TRBJ2-7, with D perhaps matching TRBD2 (6 bases). The ends were cut back, 0 bases at V and 2 bases at J, with 11 bases in the middle. Germline V gene data show CDR1 as MNHNS and CDR2 as SASEGT. The CDR3 runs to 15 residues. This CDR3 reads CASSEADGGPYEQYF. The CDR3 nucleotides read TGTGCCAGCAGTGAAGCAGACGGGGGTCCCTACGAGCAGTACTTC.